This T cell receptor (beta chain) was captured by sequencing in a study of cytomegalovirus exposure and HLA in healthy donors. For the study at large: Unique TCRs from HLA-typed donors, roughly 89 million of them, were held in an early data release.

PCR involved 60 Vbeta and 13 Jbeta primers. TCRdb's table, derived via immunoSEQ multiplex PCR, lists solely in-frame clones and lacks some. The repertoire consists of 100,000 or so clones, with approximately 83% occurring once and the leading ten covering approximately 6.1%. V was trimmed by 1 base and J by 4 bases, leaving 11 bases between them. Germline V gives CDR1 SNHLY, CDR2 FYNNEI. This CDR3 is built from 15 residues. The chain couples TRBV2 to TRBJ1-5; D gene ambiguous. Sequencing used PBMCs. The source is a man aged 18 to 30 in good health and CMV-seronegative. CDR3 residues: CASSEGSQVNQPQHF. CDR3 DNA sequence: TGTGCCAGCAGTGAAGGAAGCCAGGTTAATCAGCCCCAGCATTTT.